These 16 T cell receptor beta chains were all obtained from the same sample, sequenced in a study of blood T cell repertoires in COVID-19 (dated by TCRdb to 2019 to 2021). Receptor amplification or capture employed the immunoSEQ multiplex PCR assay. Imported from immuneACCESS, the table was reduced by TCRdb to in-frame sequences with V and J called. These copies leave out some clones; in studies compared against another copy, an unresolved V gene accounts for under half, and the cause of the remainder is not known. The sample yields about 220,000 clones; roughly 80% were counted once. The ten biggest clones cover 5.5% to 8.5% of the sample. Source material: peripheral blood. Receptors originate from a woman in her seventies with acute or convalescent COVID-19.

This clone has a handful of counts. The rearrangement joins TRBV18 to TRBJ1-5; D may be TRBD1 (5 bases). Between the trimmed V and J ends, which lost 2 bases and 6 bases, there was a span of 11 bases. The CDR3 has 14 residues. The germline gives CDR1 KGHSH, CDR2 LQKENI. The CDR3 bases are TGTGCCAGCTCACCAGGGGCGGGGGGTCAGCCCCAGCATTTT. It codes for CASSPGAGGQPQHF.

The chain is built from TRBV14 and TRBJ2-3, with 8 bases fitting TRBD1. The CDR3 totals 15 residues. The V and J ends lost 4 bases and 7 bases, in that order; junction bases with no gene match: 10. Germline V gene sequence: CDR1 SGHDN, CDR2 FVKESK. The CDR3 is CASSPSRDRRNTQYF. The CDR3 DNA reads TGTGCCAGCAGCCCGTCCCGGGACAGGCGCAATACGCAGTATTTT. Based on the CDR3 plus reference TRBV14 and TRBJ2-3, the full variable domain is EAGVTQFPSHSVIEKGQTVTLRCDPISGHDNLYWYRRVMGKEIKFLLHFVKESKQDESGMPNNRFLAERTGGTYSTLKVQPAELEDSGVYFCASSPSRDRRNTQYFGPGTRLTVL.

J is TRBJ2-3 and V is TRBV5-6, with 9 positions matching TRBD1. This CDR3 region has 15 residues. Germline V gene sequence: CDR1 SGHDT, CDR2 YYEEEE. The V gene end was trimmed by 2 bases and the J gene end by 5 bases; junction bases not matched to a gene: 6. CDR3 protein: CASSFGTGLGDTQYF. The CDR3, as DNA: TGTGCCAGCAGCTTCGGGACAGGGTTAGGAGATACGCAGTATTTT. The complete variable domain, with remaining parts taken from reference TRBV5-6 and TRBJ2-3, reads DAGVTQSPTHLIKTRGQQVTLRCSPKSGHDTVSWYQQALGQGPQFIFQYYEEEERQRGNFPDRFSGHQFPNYSSELNVNALLLGDSALYLCASSFGTGLGDTQYFGPGTRLTVL.

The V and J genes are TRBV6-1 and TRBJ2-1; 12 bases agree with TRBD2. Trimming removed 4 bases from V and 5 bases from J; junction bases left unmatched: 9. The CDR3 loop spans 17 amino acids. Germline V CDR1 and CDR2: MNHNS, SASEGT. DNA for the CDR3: TGTGCCAGCAGTGTCGCCCTACTAGCGGGGGGAAACAATGAGCAGTTCTTC. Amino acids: CASSVALLAGGNNEQFF.

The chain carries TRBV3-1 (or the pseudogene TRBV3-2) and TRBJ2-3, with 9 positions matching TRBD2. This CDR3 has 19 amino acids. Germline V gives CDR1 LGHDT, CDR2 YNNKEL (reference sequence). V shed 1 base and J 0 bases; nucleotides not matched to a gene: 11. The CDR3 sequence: CASSQASGGSRSSTDTQYF. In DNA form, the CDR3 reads TGTGCCAGCAGCCAAGCCAGCGGGGGGTCCCGATCTAGCACAGATACGCAGTATTTT.

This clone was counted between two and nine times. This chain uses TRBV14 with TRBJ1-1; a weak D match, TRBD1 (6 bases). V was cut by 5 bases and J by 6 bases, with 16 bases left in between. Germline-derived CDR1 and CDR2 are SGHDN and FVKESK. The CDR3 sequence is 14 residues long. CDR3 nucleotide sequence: TGTGCCAGCAGCGGGGGCAGGCCAGGTGCTGAAGCTTTCTTT. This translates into CASSGGRPGAEAFF.

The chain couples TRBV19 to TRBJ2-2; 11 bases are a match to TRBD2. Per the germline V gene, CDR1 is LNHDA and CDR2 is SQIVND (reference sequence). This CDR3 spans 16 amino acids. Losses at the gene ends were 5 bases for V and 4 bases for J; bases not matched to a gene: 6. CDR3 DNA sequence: TGTGCCAGTAGTTCATTAGCGGGGGGGTTCACCGGGGAGCTGTTTTTT. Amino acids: CASSSLAGGFTGELFF.

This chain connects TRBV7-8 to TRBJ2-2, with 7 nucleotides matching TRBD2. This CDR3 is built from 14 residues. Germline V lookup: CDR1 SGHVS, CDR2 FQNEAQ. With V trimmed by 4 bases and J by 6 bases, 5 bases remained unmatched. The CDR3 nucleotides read TGTGCCAGCAGCTGGGGGGGGTTCTCCGGGGAGCTGTTTTTT. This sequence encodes CASSWGGFSGELFF.

The CDR3 DNA sequence: TGTGCCAGCTCACCAGGAGAGGTGTCTACCGGCTACACCTTC. Amino acids: CASSPGEVSTGYTF. The chain is built from TRBV18 and TRBJ1-2; unclear D gene. CDR1 and CDR2 (germline): KGHSH, LQKENI. The CDR3 extends over 14 amino acids. V was trimmed by 2 bases and J by 8 bases, leaving 15 bases between them.

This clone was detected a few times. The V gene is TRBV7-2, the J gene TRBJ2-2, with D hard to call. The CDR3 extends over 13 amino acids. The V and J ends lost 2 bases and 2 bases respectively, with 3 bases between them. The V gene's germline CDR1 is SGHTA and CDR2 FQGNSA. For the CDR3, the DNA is TGTGCCAGCAGCTTACATAACACCGGGGAGCTGTTTTTT. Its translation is CASSLHNTGELFF.

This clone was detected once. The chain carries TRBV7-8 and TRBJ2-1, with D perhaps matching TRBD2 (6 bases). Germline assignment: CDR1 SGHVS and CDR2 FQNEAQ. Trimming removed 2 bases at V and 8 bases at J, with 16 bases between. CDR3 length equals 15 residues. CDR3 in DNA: TGTGCCAGCAGCTTATCGAGGAGGGCGGGCCATGAGCAGTTCTTC. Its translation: CASSLSRRAGHEQFF.

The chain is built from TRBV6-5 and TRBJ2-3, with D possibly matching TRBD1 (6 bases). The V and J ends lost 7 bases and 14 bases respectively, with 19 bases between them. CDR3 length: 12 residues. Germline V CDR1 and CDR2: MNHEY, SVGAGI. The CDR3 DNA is TGTGCCAGCACACTACCGGGACAATTGGTGTATTTT. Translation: CASTLPGQLVYF.

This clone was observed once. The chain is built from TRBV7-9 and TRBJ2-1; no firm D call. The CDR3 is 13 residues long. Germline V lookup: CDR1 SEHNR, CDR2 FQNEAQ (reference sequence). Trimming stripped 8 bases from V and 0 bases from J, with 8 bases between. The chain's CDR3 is CASDKTSYNEQFF. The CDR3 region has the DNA TGTGCCAGCGACAAGACCTCCTACAATGAGCAGTTCTTC.

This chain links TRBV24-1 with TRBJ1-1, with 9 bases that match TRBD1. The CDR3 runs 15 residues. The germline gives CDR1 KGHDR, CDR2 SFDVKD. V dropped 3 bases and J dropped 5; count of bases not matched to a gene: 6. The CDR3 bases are TGTGCCACCAGTGATAACACAGGGGGCTCGACTGAAGCTTTCTTT. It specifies CATSDNTGGSTEAFF.

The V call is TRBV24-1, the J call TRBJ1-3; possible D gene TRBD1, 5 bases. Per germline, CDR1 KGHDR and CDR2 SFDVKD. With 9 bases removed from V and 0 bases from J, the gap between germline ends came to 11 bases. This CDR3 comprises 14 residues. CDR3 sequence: CATVTALSGNTIYF. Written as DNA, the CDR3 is TGTGCCACCGTGACAGCCCTCTCTGGAAACACCATATATTTT.

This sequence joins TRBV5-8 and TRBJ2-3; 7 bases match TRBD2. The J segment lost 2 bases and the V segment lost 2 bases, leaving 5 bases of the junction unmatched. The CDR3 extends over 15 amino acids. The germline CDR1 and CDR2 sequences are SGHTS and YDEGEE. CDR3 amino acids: CASSFEGTTTDTQYF. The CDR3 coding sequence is TGTGCCAGCAGCTTCGAGGGGACTACCACAGATACGCAGTATTTT.